What follows are 30 T cell receptor beta chains derived from one specimen sequenced in a study of T cells in women clearing cervical HPV infection. Method: immunoSEQ multiplex PCR; TCRdb's copy keeps in-frame clones and lacks some. The repertoire shows tens of thousands of clones; the top ten hold about 8%. The specimen sequenced was blood buffy coat. The receptors stem from a woman between 18 and 70 years old with a cervical HPV16 infection that either progressed to CIN3+ or cleared (not recorded which).

About this clone: From the germline J gene comes the end of the CDR3, since the read stops 3 residues before it. The rearrangement uses TRBV20-1 and TRBJ2-1; no definite D call. The CDR3 totals 12 residues. Germline V gene lookup returns CDR1 DFQATT and CDR2 SNEGSKA (reference sequence). Trimming stripped 6 bases from V and 5 bases from J, with 11 bases between. The CDR3 region is CSAPRSNNEQFF. The part of the CDR3 DNA that was read is TGCAGTGCCCCTAGGTCAAACAATGAG.

Of note for this clone: The read ends 3 residues shy of where the CDR3 ends; the end is completed using the germline J gene. This sequence joins TRBV20-1 and TRBJ1-1; D perhaps matches TRBD1 (6 bases). Germline V gives CDR1 DFQATT, CDR2 SNEGSKA (reference sequence). Trimming removed 3 bases at V and 1 base at J, with 12 bases between. The CDR3 runs 14 residues. The CDR3 DNA, read in part, is TGCAGTGCTAGTTCGACAGGCAGGAACACTGAA. Translation: CSASSTGRNTE. The CDR3 in its entirety is CSASSTGRNTEAFF.

Points on this clone: The CDR3 end falls 3 residues outside the read, so it is completed with the germline J gene. The rearrangement links TRBV7-7 to TRBJ2-7; 10 positions match TRBD1. Germline V lookup: CDR1 SSHAT, CDR2 FNYEAQ (reference sequence). The trim removed 5 bases at V and 6 bases at J, leaving 4 bases unmatched. There are 13 residues in the CDR3. The CDR3 is CASSPGDRGEQYF. CDR3 bases read: TGTGCCAGCAGCCCCGGGGACAGGGGCGAG.

About this clone itself: The read gets to within 3 residues of the CDR3 end, and the germline J gene fills in the rest. The J gene is TRBJ1-1, the V gene TRBV18; tentative D call: TRBD1 (6 bases). Germline lookup yields CDR1 KGHSH and CDR2 LQKENI. Between the trimmed V and J ends, which lost 2 bases and 2 bases, there was a span of 18 bases. CDR3 length equals 17 residues. CDR3: CASSPRWESGTNTEAFF. The CDR3 bases that were read are TGTGCCAGCTCACCAAGGTGGGAATCAGGGACAAACACTGAA. The complete variable domain, with remaining parts taken from reference TRBV18 and TRBJ1-1, reads NAGVMQNPRHLVRRRGQEARLRCSPMKGHSHVYWYRQLPEEGLKFMVYLQKENIIDESGMPKERFSAEFPKEGPSILRIQQVVRGDSAAYFCASSPRWESGTNTEAFFGQGTRLTVV.

As for this clone: The read ends 3 residues before the CDR3 terminus; that terminus is restored from the germline J gene. The chain combines TRBV20-1 with TRBJ1-5; D remains unclear. Germline lookup yields CDR1 DFQATT and CDR2 SNEGSKA (reference sequence). Trimming took 0 bases from V and 5 from J, leaving 14 bases between them. This CDR3 is built from 15 residues. Incomplete CDR3 DNA: TGCAGTGCTAGAGAGGCTCATTCCGGGGATCAGCCC. Protein: CSAREAHSGDQP. The entire CDR3 is CSAREAHSGDQPQHF.

As regards this clone: The CDR3 end falls 3 residues outside the read, so it is completed with the germline J gene. This chain uses TRBV5-4 with TRBJ1-2, with 7 bases fitting TRBD1. The length of the CDR3 is 15 residues. Germline CDR1 is SGHNT and CDR2 is YYREEE (reference sequence). J gave up 4 bases and V 4 bases, and 10 bases lay outside the gene matches. The CDR3 DNA, read in part, is TGTGCCAGCAGCCCCACCGGACAGGCTACCTATGGC. This sequence encodes CASSPTGQATYG. The CDR3, in full, reads CASSPTGQATYGYTF.

For this clone: The observed sequence ends 3 residues before the CDR3 terminus, with the missing tail filled in from the germline J gene. The chain employs TRBV28 and TRBJ2-5, with TRBD1 identical over 8 bases. Germline lookup yields CDR1 MDHEN and CDR2 SYDVKM. Trimming removed 6 bases from V and 2 bases from J; junction bases left unmatched: 8. The CDR3 is 15 amino acids. CDR3 DNA (partial): TGTGCCAGCAGCTATGCAGGGGGCCTACAAGAGACC. Protein: CASSYAGGLQET. The full CDR3 protein reads CASSYAGGLQETQYF. The entire variable domain, with the rest obtained from reference TRBV28 and TRBJ2-5, is as follows: DVKVTQSSRYLVKRTGEKVFLECVQDMDHENMFWYRQDPGLGLRLIYFSYDVKMKEKGDIPEGYSVSREKKERFSLILESASTNQTSMYLCASSYAGGLQETQYFGPGTRLLVL.

Details on this clone: The observed sequence ends 3 residues before the CDR3 terminus, with the missing tail filled in from the germline J gene. The V and J genes are TRBV27 and TRBJ2-2; 8 positions agree with TRBD1. V shed 2 bases and J 6 bases; nucleotides not matched to a gene: 5. There are 15 residues in the CDR3. CDR1 and CDR2 from the germline V gene are MNHEY and SMNVEV (reference sequence). This chain's CDR3 is CASSLTGGFSGELFF. The sequenced CDR3 bases are TGTGCCAGCAGTTTAACAGGGGGTTTCTCCGGGGAG.

A remark on this clone: The read finishes 3 residues shy of the CDR3 end, and the germline J gene is used to complete it. The chain has TRBV20-1 and TRBJ2-5, with 8 bases identical to TRBD2. The CDR3 is 14 residues long. Germline assignment: CDR1 DFQATT and CDR2 SNEGSKA (reference sequence). Unmatched junction bases numbered 7, after V lost 3 bases and J lost 4 bases. CDR3 bases read: TGCAGTGCTAGGTCGGTAACTAGCGGAGAGACC. This sequence encodes CSARSVTSGET. Given in full, the CDR3 is CSARSVTSGETQYF.

Comment on this clone: The observed sequence ends 3 residues before the CDR3 terminus, with the missing tail filled in from the germline J gene. The J gene is TRBJ2-4, the V gene TRBV5-1; TRBD2 is a possible D gene (5 bases). Per the germline V gene, CDR1 is SGHRS and CDR2 is YFSETQ. This CDR3 is 12 amino acids long. Trimming took off 9 bases at V and 8 bases at J, with 15 bases between the two ends. The sequenced part of the CDR3 DNA is TGCGCCATCCCCAGCCAGAGGGACATT. Amino acids: CAIPSQRDI. The entire CDR3 sequence reads CAIPSQRDIQYF.

As for this clone: The sequence runs out 3 residues before the end of the CDR3; the remainder is reconstructed from the germline J gene. The chain uses TRBV6-2 or TRBV6-3 and TRBJ2-3; TRBD1 matches 9 bases. Germline CDR1 and CDR2: MNHEY and SVGEGT. The CDR3 extends over 14 amino acids. Trimming took 5 bases from V and 5 from J; bases not matched to a gene: 5. The CDR3: CASSRDRDVDTQYF. CDR3 DNA (partial): TGTGCCAGCAGTAGGGACAGGGACGTAGATACG.

Concerning this clone itself: The observed sequence ends 3 residues before the CDR3 terminus, with the missing tail filled in from the germline J gene. The V gene is TRBV5-1, the J gene TRBJ1-2, with TRBD1 identical over 10 bases. This CDR3 spans 14 amino acids. V lost 4 bases, J lost 7 bases, and 7 bases stayed unmatched. The germline gives CDR1 SGHRS, CDR2 YFSETQ. The CDR3 DNA, read in part, is TGCGCCAGCAGCCGAACGGACAGGGGGACTGGC. Protein sequence: CASSRTDRGTG. The full-length CDR3 reads as CASSRTDRGTGYTF.

For this clone: The read comes to an end 3 residues before the CDR3 does, leaving the germline J gene to fill in the end. The chain uses TRBV20-1 and TRBJ1-4; possibly TRBD1 for D (5 bases). Germline values: CDR1 DFQATT, CDR2 SNEGSKA (reference sequence). Trimming removed 1 base at V and 3 bases at J, with 9 bases between. There are 14 residues in the CDR3. CDR3 residues: CSARVGGSNEKLFF. The DNA read from the CDR3 is TGCAGTGCTAGAGTTGGGGGGTCTAATGAAAAA.

CDR3: CASSSQFPGRGNNEQYF. The covered CDR3 bases are TGTGCCAGTAGCTCACAATTCCCGGGCAGGGGGAACAACGAG. The chain is built from TRBV19 and TRBJ2-7; 7 bases agree with TRBD1. The read ends 3 residues early relative to the CDR3; the germline J gene fills the gap. With V trimmed by 6 bases and J by 5 bases, 19 bases remained unmatched. Germline V lookup: CDR1 LNHDA, CDR2 SQIVND (reference sequence). The CDR3 contains 17 residues. The full variable domain, its missing parts supplied by reference TRBV19 and TRBJ2-7, is DGGITQSPKYLFRKEGQNVTLSCEQNLNHDAMYWYRQDPGQGLRLIYYSQIVNDFQKGDIAEGYSVSREKKESFPLTVTSAQKNPTAFYLCASSSQFPGRGNNEQYFGPGTRLTVT.

As concerns this clone: The sequence runs out 3 residues before the end of the CDR3; the remainder is reconstructed from the germline J gene. The chain combines TRBV19 with TRBJ1-6; D not resolved. The germline V and J ends were trimmed by 3 bases and 7 bases, with 19 bases remaining between them. The CDR3 is 17 amino acids. CDR1 is LNHDA and CDR2 is SQIVND in the germline V gene (reference sequence). The CDR3 protein is CASSIDSGNIWNSPLHF. CDR3 DNA, as far as it was read: TGTGCCAGTAGTATCGATTCGGGGAACATTTGGAATTCACCC.

CDR3 DNA, as far as it was read: TGCGCCAGCAGCTCGACGGGACAGGGCAGCGACGAG. Its protein product is CASSSTGQGSDE. The complete CDR3 protein is CASSSTGQGSDEQYF. V gene TRBV5-1 combines with J gene TRBJ2-7; 9 nucleotides match TRBD1. The read comes to an end 3 residues before the CDR3 does, leaving the germline J gene to fill in the end. The CDR3 runs to 15 residues. The ends lost 3 bases at V and 5 bases at J; junction bases unmatched: 9. CDR1 and CDR2 (germline): SGHRS, YFSETQ. Using reference TRBV5-1 and TRBJ2-7 for the parts outside the CDR3, the full variable domain is KAGVTQTPRYLIKTRGQQVTLSCSPISGHRSVSWYQQTPGQGLQFLFEYFSETQRNKGNFPGRFSGRQFSNSRSEMNVSTLELGDSALYLCASSSTGQGSDEQYFGPGTRLTVT.

For this clone: The read falls 3 residues short of the CDR3 end, and the missing part is taken from the germline J gene. The chain joins TRBV6-1 to TRBJ2-2; 9 positions agree with TRBD2. CDR3 length: 16 amino acids. The V gene end was trimmed by 4 bases and the J gene end by 7 bases; junction bases not matched to a gene: 10. Germline-derived CDR1 and CDR2 are MNHNS and SASEGT. The sequenced CDR3 bases are TGTGCCAGCAGTGGATATTTCGGGACTAGCCACGGGGAG. It codes for CASSGYFGTSHGE. The complete CDR3 protein is CASSGYFGTSHGELFF.

Turning to this clone: The CDR3 end falls 3 residues outside the read, so it is completed with the germline J gene. V usage is TRBV7-9 and J usage is TRBJ2-7; 8 nucleotides align to TRBD1. The CDR3 length is 12 residues. Germline CDR1 is SEHNR and CDR2 is FQNEAQ (reference sequence). V lost 7 bases to trimming and J lost 5 bases; unmatched junction nucleotides: 4. The CDR3 DNA, read in part, is TGTGCCAGCACCTTGACAGGGGACGAG. Residues: CASTLTGDE. The entire CDR3 reads CASTLTGDEQYF.

A word on this clone: The CDR3 goes on 3 residues after the read ends, and that part is filled in from the germline J gene. The genes are TRBV2 and TRBJ2-2; TRBD2 is a possible D gene (6 bases). This CDR3 spans 14 amino acids. V dropped 2 bases and J dropped 8 bases, with 12 bases sitting between them. Germline values: CDR1 SNHLY, CDR2 FYNNEI. The CDR3 bases that were read are TGTGCCAGCAGTGAAAGGGGCGGAGGGGGGGAG. Its translation is CASSERGGGGE. The entire CDR3 reads CASSERGGGGELFF.

For this clone: The junction departs from germline at one end; a sequencing error may be responsible. The DNA ends 3 residues before the CDR3 does, and the rest of the CDR3 is filled in from the germline J gene. V usage is TRBV6-2 or TRBV6-3 and J usage is TRBJ1-2, with a possible D match to TRBD1 (5 bases). The CDR3 is 14 residues long. Germline lookup yields CDR1 MNHEY and CDR2 SVGEGT. The part of the CDR3 DNA that was read is TGTGCCAGCAGATACTATCGGGGGGAAATTTCC. Translated, it gives CASRYYRGEIS. From start to end, the CDR3 is CASRYYRGEISYTF.

As to this clone: The read ends 3 residues before the CDR3 terminus; that terminus is restored from the germline J gene. The gene calls are TRBV11-3 and TRBJ2-1; tentative D call: TRBD1 (5 bases). The CDR3 extends over 13 amino acids. CDR1 is SGHNT and CDR2 is YENEEA in the germline V gene. Trimming shortened V by 5 bases and J by 7 bases, and 12 bases separated the two germline ends. The chain's CDR3 is CASSDQTANEQFF. The part of the CDR3 DNA that was read is TGTGCCAGCAGCGACCAGACAGCTAATGAG. The variable domain in full, with the rest retrieved from reference TRBV11-3 and TRBJ2-1, is EAGVVQSPRYKIIEKKQPVAFWCNPISGHNTLYWYLQNLGQGPELLIRYENEEAVDDSQLPKDRFSAERLKGVDSTLKIQPAELGDSAVYLCASSDQTANEQFFGPGTRLTVL.

With regard to this clone: The CDR3 goes on 3 residues after the read ends, and that part is filled in from the germline J gene. V is TRBV5-4 and J is TRBJ1-2; 7 bases agree with TRBD1. Trimming cost V 7 bases and J 1 base; bases outside gene matches: 7. Per germline, CDR1 SGHNT and CDR2 YYREEE (reference sequence). The CDR3 is made up of 14 amino acids. Partial CDR3 DNA: TGTGCCAGCCAGGACAGGAACTTTAACTATGGC. Encoded protein: CASQDRNFNYG. The CDR3 reads in full as CASQDRNFNYGYTF.

For this clone: The CDR3 goes on 3 residues after the read ends, and that part is filled in from the germline J gene. The rearrangement uses TRBV20-1 and TRBJ2-1, with 9 bases aligning to TRBD1. The germline V gene has CDR1 DFQATT and CDR2 SNEGSKA (reference sequence). The V and J ends lost 3 bases and 6 bases, in that order; junction bases with no gene match: 12. This CDR3 spans 16 amino acids. The CDR3 region is CSARDRGRGFINEQFF. Incomplete CDR3 DNA: TGCAGTGCTAGGGACAGGGGACGGGGGTTCATCAATGAG.

Regarding this clone: Coverage ceases 3 residues before the CDR3 finishes, and the germline J gene fills in the end. The genes are TRBV19 and TRBJ1-2; 8 bases line up with TRBD1. The CDR3 is 15 residues long. Germline V lookup: CDR1 LNHDA, CDR2 SQIVND (reference sequence). The trim removed 10 bases at V and 7 bases at J, leaving 17 bases unmatched. Here the CDR3 reads CATTMGQGAFFGYTF. Partial CDR3 DNA: TGTGCCACCACGATGGGGCAGGGGGCTTTTTTTGGC.

Regarding this clone: The DNA ends 3 residues before the CDR3 does, and the rest of the CDR3 is filled in from the germline J gene. The chain combines TRBV4-2 with TRBJ2-3; D not resolved. Germline lookup yields CDR1 LGHNA and CDR2 YNFKEQ. V gave up 1 base and J gave up 1 base, with 9 bases separating them. This CDR3 is built from 15 residues. CDR3: CASSQGPSRTDTQYF. CDR3 DNA, as far as it was read: TGTGCCAGCAGCCAAGGGCCCTCTCGCACAGATACG.

As for this clone: The missing CDR3 end, 3 residues past where the read stops, is filled in from the germline J gene. The V and J genes are TRBV4-1 and TRBJ2-3, with 9 bases fitting TRBD1. V trimming: 4 bases; J trimming: 2 bases; junction bases outside the gene matches: 4. In germline, CDR1 is MGHRA, CDR2 YSYEKL. The CDR3 runs to 15 residues. The sequenced CDR3 bases are TGCGCCAGCAGCCTCCGGGACAGGGACACAGATACG. Translated, it gives CASSLRDRDTDT. Given in full, the CDR3 is CASSLRDRDTDTQYF.

CDR3 DNA (partial): TGTGCCAGCATTCGGGGGGGGGCGAACAGACAAGAGACC. It codes for CASIRGGANRQET. The whole CDR3 is CASIRGGANRQETQYF. The chain uses TRBV6-2 or TRBV6-3 and TRBJ2-5, with 8 bases that match TRBD2. From the germline J gene comes the end of the CDR3, since the read stops 3 residues before it. The V segment lost 7 bases and the J segment 2 bases; nucleotides outside the gene matches: 12. Germline loops: CDR1 MNHEY, CDR2 SVGEGT. CDR3 length: 16 residues.

As to this clone: Coverage ceases 3 residues before the CDR3 finishes, and the germline J gene fills in the end. The chain joins TRBV7-3 to TRBJ2-3, with D possibly matching TRBD2 (5 bases). Trimming stripped 4 bases from V and 6 bases from J, with 17 bases between. The CDR3 covers 15 residues. Germline assignment: CDR1 SGHTA and CDR2 FQGTGA. The CDR3 DNA, read in part, is TGTGCCAGCAGCTCCTCCGCGGGTGGGGTGGATACG. Translation: CASSSSAGGVDT. The entire CDR3 protein reads CASSSSAGGVDTQYF.

As regards this clone: The CDR3 end lies 3 residues beyond the end of the read and is filled in from the germline J gene. This rearrangement joins TRBV12-5 to TRBJ2-3; D is possibly TRBD1 or TRBD2 (5 bases each). Germline V gene sequence: CDR1 LGHNT, CDR2 FRNRAP. V gave up 3 bases and J gave up 6 bases, with 7 bases separating them. The CDR3 is 12 residues long. The CDR3 sequence: CASGFREDTQYF. The covered CDR3 bases are TGTGCTAGTGGTTTCAGGGAGGATACG.

As for this clone: The CDR3 goes on 3 residues after the read ends, and that part is filled in from the germline J gene. This rearrangement joins TRBV19 to TRBJ1-2; D perhaps matches TRBD1 (6 bases). The V end was cut by 5 bases, the J end by 4 bases, with 14 bases between. The length of the CDR3 is 14 residues. Looked up from germline, CDR1 is LNHDA and CDR2 is SQIVND (reference sequence). This CDR3 is CASSGSGEVYGYTF. The part of the CDR3 DNA that was read is TGTGCCAGTAGTGGCTCAGGGGAGGTCTATGGC.